A selection of T cell receptor beta chains follows, all from one sample in a study of blood T cells in healthy people across ages. TCRdb reprocessed the 5' RACE reads with MiXCR, giving one entry per CDR3 protein. The table lists over 1,300,000 distinct CDR3 sequences, approximately 63% of them singletons. The sample taken for sequencing was blood. These receptors were taken from a man younger than 30 in good health. CDR3s include the opening cysteine and the closing phenylalanine or tryptophan. The D gene is left open where the match is weak. Not every row has a clone size; where given, it reads once, few, many or a size class.

CDR3 DNA: TGTGCCAGCAGCACATGGGGGATGGTTGAGTACGAGCAGTACTTC; CDR3 protein: CASSTWGMVEYEQYF; D gene: NA; V gene: TRBV12-3/TRBV12-4; J gene: TRBJ2-7; clone size: NA
CDR3 DNA: TGTGCCAGCAGTGAATATCGGCCGGACGGCTACGAGCAGTACTTC; CDR3 protein: CASSEYRPDGYEQYF; D gene: NA; V gene: TRBV25-1; J gene: TRBJ2-7; clone size: once
CDR3 DNA: TGCGCCAGCAGTTCGACAGGGGGGAGTGAGGCCAACGTCCTGACTTTC; CDR3 protein: CASSSTGGSEANVLTF; D gene: TRBD1; V gene: TRBV4-1; J gene: TRBJ2-6; clone size: NA
CDR3 DNA: TGCAGCGTCGCCGACACCGGGGCCAACGTCCTGACTTTC; CDR3 protein: CSVADTGANVLTF; D gene: NA; V gene: TRBV29-1; J gene: TRBJ2-6; clone size: few
CDR3 DNA: TGTGCCAGCAGCCTCCCGCCTCCAGGGGCCAAAAACATTCAGTACTTC; CDR3 protein: CASSLPPPGAKNIQYF; D gene: NA; V gene: TRBV5-5; J gene: TRBJ2-4; clone size: NA
CDR3 DNA: TGTGCCAGCTCCATAGACTCTTCCTACAATGAGCAGTTCTTC; CDR3 protein: CASSIDSSYNEQFF; D gene: NA; V gene: TRBV18; J gene: TRBJ2-1; clone size: NA
CDR3 DNA: TGTGCTAGTGCCGCCAACGGCAATGAGCAGTTCTTC; CDR3 protein: CASAANGNEQFF; D gene: NA; V gene: TRBV12-5; J gene: TRBJ2-1; clone size: few
CDR3 DNA: TGCGCCAGCAGCCAAGATGGGTTTACCGGGGAGCTGTTTTTT; CDR3 protein: CASSQDGFTGELFF; D gene: NA; V gene: TRBV4-3; J gene: TRBJ2-2; clone size: NA
CDR3 DNA: TGCAGTGCTAGAGATCTTTTGGGGGACAGGCCCTATGGCTACACCTTC; CDR3 protein: CSARDLLGDRPYGYTF; D gene: TRBD1; V gene: TRBV20-1; J gene: TRBJ1-2; clone size: NA
CDR3 DNA: TGCAGTGCTAGAGTCAGGACAGGGGGCACCTACGAGCAGTACTTC; CDR3 protein: CSARVRTGGTYEQYF; D gene: TRBD1; V gene: TRBV20-1; J gene: TRBJ2-7; clone size: few
CDR3 DNA: TGTGCCAGCAGCCCTAGGTTCTCCGGAGGCAGATTTGGTACGCAGTATTTT; CDR3 protein: CASSPRFSGGRFGTQYF; D gene: NA; V gene: TRBV7-8; J gene: TRBJ2-3; clone size: once
CDR3 DNA: TGTGCCAGCAGCCACGGTAGTAGCGTAGATACGCAGTATTTT; CDR3 protein: CASSHGSSVDTQYF; D gene: NA; V gene: TRBV7-2; J gene: TRBJ2-3; clone size: NA
CDR3 DNA: TGTGCCAGCAGCTCAGTCAGGGGGTGGAGCATTCAGTACTTC; CDR3 protein: CASSSVRGWSIQYF; D gene: TRBD1; V gene: TRBV7-2; J gene: TRBJ2-4; clone size: NA
CDR3 DNA: TGTGCCAGCAGAAACGGGGAGAAGCGGAGTGGCTACACCTTC; CDR3 protein: CASRNGEKRSGYTF; D gene: NA; V gene: TRBV28; J gene: TRBJ1-2; clone size: NA
CDR3 DNA: TGTGCCAGCAGCCAAGCCGCGGGAGGGGTGGGCACTGAAGCTTTCTTT; CDR3 protein: CASSQAAGGVGTEAFF; D gene: NA; V gene: TRBV4-2; J gene: TRBJ1-1; clone size: NA
CDR3 DNA: TGTGCCAGCAGCCTTCTTTTGGACAAGCCTGAAGCTTTCTTT; CDR3 protein: CASSLLLDKPEAFF; D gene: NA; V gene: TRBV14; J gene: TRBJ1-1; clone size: NA
CDR3 DNA: TGCGCCAGCAGCCAGAGTCCGTACAATGAGCAGTTCTTC; CDR3 protein: CASSQSPYNEQFF; D gene: NA; V gene: TRBV4-1; J gene: TRBJ2-1; clone size: NA
CDR3 DNA: TGCGCCGTCGGCTACTCCTACAATGAGCAGTTCTTC; CDR3 protein: CAVGYSYNEQFF; D gene: NA; V gene: TRBV5-1; J gene: TRBJ2-1; clone size: few